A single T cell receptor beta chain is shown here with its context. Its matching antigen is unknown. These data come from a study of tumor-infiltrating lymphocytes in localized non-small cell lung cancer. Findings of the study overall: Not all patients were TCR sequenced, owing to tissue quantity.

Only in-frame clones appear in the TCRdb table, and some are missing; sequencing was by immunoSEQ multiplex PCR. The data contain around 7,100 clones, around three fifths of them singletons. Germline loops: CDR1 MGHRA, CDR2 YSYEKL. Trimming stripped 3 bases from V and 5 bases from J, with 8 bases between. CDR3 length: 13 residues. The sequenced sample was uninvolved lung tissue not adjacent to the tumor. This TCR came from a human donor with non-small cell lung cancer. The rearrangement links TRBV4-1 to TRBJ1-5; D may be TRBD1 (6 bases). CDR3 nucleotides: TGCGCCAGCAGCCAGGCAGGGGATCAGCCCCAGCATTTT. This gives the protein CASSQAGDQPQHF.